This T cell receptor (beta chain) stems from a study of T-cell memory formation after mild COVID-19. The CDR3 is 15 amino acids. V dropped 0 bases and J dropped 9 bases, with 17 bases sitting between them. CDR1 SGHTA and CDR2 FQGNSA come from the germline V gene. TCRdb reanalysed the 5' RACE reads using MiXCR and keeps one entry per CDR3 protein. The sample yields about 290,000 distinct CDR3 sequences, around 15% seen once. The chain links TRBV7-2 to TRBJ1-2, with D perhaps TRBD1 (6 bases). The sequencing sample was made of PBMCs or a T cell subset sorted from them (not recorded which). The TCR was taken from a man in his late teens or twenties who had mild COVID-19 (a few samples of this study predate the infection). Cell type and time point are not known. The CDR3 DNA reads TGTGCCAGCAGCTTAGCTAGCTCCCGAGGGGGAAGCTACACCTTC. It encodes CASSLASSRGGSYTF. Full variable domain (outside the CDR3, taken from reference TRBV7-2 and TRBJ1-2): GAGVSQSPSNKVTEKGKDVELRCDPISGHTALYWYRQSLGQGLEFLIYFQGNSAPDKSGLPSDRFSAERTGGSVSTLTIQRTQQEDSAVYLCASSLASSRGGSYTFGSGTRLTVV.